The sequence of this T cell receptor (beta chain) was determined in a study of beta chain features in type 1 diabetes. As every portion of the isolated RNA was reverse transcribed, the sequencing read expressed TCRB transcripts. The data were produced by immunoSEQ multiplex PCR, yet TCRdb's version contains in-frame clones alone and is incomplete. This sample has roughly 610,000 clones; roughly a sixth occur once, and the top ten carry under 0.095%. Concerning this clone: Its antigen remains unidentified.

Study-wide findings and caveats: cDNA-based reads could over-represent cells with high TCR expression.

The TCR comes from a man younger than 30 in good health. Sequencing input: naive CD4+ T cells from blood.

The DNA for the CDR3 is TGCGCCAGCAGCCACGGGGGGGCCCGCAATGAGCAGTTCTTC. Protein: CASSHGGARNEQFF. The V call is TRBV4-3, the J call TRBJ2-1; TRBD2 matches 8 bases. CDR3 length equals 14 residues. Trimming removed 3 bases from V and 6 bases from J; junction bases left unmatched: 4. Germline-derived CDR1 and CDR2 are LGHNA and YSLEER.